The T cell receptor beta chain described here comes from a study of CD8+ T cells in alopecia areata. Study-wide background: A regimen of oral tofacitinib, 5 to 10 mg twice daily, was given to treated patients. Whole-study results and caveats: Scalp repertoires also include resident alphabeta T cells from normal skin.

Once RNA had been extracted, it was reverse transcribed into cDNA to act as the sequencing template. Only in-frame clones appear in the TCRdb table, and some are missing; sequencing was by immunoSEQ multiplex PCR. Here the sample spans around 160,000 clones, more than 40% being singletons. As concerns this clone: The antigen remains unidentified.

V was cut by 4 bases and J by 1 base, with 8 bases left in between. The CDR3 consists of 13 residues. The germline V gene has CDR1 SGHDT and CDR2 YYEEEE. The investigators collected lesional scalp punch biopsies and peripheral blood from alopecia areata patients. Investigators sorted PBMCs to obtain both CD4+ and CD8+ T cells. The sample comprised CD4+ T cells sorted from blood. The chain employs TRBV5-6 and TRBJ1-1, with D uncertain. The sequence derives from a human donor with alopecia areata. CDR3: CASSGTANTEAFF. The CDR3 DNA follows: TGTGCCAGCAGCGGTACAGCGAACACTGAAGCTTTCTTT.